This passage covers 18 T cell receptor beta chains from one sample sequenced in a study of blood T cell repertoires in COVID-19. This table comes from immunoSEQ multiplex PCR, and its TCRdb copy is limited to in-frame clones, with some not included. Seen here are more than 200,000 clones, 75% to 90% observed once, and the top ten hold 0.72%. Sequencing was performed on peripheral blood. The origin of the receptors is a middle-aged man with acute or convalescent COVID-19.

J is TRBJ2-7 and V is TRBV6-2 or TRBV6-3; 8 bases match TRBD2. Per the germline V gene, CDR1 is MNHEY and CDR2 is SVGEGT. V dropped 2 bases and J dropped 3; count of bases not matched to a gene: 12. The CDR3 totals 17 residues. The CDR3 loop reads CASSYILSGKNLYEQYF. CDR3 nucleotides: TGTGCCAGCAGTTACATCCTTAGCGGGAAGAACCTCTACGAGCAGTACTTC.

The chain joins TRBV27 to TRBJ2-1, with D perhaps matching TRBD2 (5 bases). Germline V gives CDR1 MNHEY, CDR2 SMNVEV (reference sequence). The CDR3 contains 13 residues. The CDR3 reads CGSQGFGNNEQFF. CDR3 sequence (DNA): TGTGGGAGCCAAGGCTTCGGGAACAATGAGCAGTTCTTC.

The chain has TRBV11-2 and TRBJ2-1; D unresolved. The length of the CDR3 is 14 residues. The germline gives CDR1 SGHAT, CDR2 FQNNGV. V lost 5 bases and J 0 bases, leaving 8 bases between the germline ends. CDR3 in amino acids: CASSGQSSYNEQFF. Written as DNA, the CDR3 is TGTGCCAGCAGCGGGCAGAGCTCCTACAATGAGCAGTTCTTC.

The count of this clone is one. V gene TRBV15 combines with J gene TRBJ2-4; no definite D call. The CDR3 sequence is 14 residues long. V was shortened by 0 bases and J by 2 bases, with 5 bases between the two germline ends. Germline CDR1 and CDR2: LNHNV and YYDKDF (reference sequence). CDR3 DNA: TGTGCCACCAGCAGAGACCATTCCAAAAACATTCAGTACTTC. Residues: CATSRDHSKNIQYF.

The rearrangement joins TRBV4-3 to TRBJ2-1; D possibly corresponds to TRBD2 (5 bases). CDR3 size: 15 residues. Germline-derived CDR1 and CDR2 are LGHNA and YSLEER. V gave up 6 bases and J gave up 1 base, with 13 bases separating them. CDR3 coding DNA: TGCGCCAGCAGTCCGGACTCCAGGTCCTACAATGAGCAGTTCTTC. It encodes CASSPDSRSYNEQFF.

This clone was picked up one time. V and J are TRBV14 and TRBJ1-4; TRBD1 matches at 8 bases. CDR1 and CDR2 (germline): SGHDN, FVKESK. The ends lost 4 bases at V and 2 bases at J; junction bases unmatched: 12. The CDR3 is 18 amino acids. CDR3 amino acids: CASSRTRGTGGTNEKLFF. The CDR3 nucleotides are TGTGCCAGCAGCCGAACTAGGGGGACAGGTGGTACTAATGAAAAACTGTTTTTT.

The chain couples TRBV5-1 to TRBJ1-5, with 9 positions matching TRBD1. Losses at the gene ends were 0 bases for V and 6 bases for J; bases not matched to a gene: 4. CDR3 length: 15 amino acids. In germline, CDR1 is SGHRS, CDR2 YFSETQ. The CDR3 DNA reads TGCGCCAGCAGCTTGGGGGACAGGGATAGTCAGCCCCAGCATTTT. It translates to CASSLGDRDSQPQHF.

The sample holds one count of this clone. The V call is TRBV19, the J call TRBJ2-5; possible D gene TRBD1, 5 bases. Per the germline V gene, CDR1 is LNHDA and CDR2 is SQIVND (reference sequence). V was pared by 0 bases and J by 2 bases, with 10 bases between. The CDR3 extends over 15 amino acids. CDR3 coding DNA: TGTGCCAGTAGTATAGAAGGGGTGGAACAAGAGACCCAGTACTTC. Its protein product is CASSIEGVEQETQYF.

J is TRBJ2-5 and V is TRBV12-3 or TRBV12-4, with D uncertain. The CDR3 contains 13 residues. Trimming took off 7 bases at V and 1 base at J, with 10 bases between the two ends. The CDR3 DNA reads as TGTGCCAGCACCCTGGGCAGCCAAGAGACCCAGTACTTC. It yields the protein CASTLGSQETQYF.

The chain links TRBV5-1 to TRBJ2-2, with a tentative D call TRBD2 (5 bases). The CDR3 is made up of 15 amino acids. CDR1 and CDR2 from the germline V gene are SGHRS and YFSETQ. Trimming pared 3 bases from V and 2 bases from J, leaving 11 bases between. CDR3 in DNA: TGCGCCAGCAGCTCGGTCGGGGTTAACACCGGGGAGCTGTTTTTT. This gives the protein CASSSVGVNTGELFF. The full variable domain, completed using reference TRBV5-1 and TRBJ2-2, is KAGVTQTPRYLIKTRGQQVTLSCSPISGHRSVSWYQQTPGQGLQFLFEYFSETQRNKGNFPGRFSGRQFSNSRSEMNVSTLELGDSALYLCASSSVGVNTGELFFGEGSRLTVL.

CDR3: CASIPVARGKAFF. The CDR3 DNA follows: TGTGCCAGTATACCCGTCGCCCGAGGGAAAGCTTTCTTT. The rearrangement uses TRBV19 and TRBJ1-1; no clear D gene. V was pared by 7 bases and J by 9 bases, with 18 bases between. The CDR3 spans 13 residues. From germline, CDR1 is LNHDA and CDR2 SQIVND (reference sequence).

The CDR3 DNA follows: TGTGCCAGCAGGACTAGCGGGTTCCCCAATGAGCAGTTCTTC. This translates into CASRTSGFPNEQFF. V gene TRBV7-8 combines with J gene TRBJ2-1; 10 bases map to TRBD2. CDR1 is SGHVS, CDR2 FQNEAQ, per germline. This CDR3 comprises 14 residues. V dropped 6 bases and J dropped 6; count of bases not matched to a gene: 5.

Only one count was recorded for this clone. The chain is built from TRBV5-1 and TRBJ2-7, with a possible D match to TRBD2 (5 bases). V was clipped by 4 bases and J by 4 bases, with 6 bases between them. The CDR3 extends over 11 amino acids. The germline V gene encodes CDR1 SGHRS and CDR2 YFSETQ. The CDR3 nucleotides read TGCGCCAGCAGCCGGGGATACGAGCAGTACTTC. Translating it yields CASSRGYEQYF.

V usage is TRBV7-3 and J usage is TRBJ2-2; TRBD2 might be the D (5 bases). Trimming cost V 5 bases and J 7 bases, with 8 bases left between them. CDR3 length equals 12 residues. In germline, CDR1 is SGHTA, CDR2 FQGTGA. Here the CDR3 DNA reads TGTGCCAGCAGCCTCGCGGGCGGGGAGCTGTTTTTT. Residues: CASSLAGGELFF.

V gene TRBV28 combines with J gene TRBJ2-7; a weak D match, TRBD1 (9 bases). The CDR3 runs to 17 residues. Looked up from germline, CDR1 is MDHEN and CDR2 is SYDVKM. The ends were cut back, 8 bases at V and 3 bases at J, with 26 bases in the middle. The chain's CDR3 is CASAGTGLIAGHYEQYF. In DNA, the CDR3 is TGTGCCAGCGCCGGGACAGGGTTAATAGCGGGGCACTACGAGCAGTACTTC.

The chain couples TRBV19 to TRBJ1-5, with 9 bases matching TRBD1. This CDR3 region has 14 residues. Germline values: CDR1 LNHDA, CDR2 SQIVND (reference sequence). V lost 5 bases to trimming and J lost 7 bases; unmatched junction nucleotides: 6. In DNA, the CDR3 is TGTGCCAGTAGTCTACAGGGGGCAAGGCAGCCCCAGCATTTT. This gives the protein CASSLQGARQPQHF. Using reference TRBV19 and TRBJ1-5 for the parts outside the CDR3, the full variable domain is DGGITQSPKYLFRKEGQNVTLSCEQNLNHDAMYWYRQDPGQGLRLIYYSQIVNDFQKGDIAEGYSVSREKKESFPLTVTSAQKNPTAFYLCASSLQGARQPQHFGDGTRLSIL.

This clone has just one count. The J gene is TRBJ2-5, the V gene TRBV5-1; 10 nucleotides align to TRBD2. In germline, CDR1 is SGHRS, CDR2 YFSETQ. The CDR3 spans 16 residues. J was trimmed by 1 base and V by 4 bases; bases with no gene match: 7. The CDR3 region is CASSDGLAGVQETQYF. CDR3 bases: TGCGCCAGCAGCGACGGGCTAGCGGGGGTCCAAGAGACCCAGTACTTC.

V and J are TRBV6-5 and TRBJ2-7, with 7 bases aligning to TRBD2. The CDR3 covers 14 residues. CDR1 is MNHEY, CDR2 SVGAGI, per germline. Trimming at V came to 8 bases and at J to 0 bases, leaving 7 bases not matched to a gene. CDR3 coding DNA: TGTGCCAGCCTGGGGAGCGGGACCTCCTACGAGCAGTACTTC. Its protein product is CASLGSGTSYEQYF.